The 27 T cell receptor beta chains given below trace back to one sample, sequenced in a study of blood T cell repertoires in COVID-19. Sequencing used immunoSEQ multiplex PCR; TCRdb keeps in-frame clones, though not all of them. The sample yields some 76,000 clones, less than 95% seen once. The sequenced material came from peripheral blood. The receptors here all came from a young woman with acute or convalescent COVID-19.

This clone has a handful of counts. The chain combines TRBV29-1 with TRBJ2-5; a possible D gene is TRBD1 (6 bases). The V gene lost 4 bases and the J gene lost 8 bases, with 8 bases spanning the gap. From germline, CDR1 is SQVTM and CDR2 ANQGSEA. The CDR3 is 10 amino acids. The CDR3, as DNA: TGCAGCGTTGTGGGGGCTACCCAGTACTTC. Protein: CSVVGATQYF. Variable domain in full (rest from reference TRBV29-1 and TRBJ2-5): SAVISQKPSRDICQRGTSLTIQCQVDSQVTMMFWYRQQPGQSLTLIATANQGSEATYESGFVIDKFPISRPNLTFSTLTVSNMSPEDSSIYLCSVVGATQYFGPGTRLLVL.

This sequence joins TRBV5-6 and TRBJ2-2; 9 bases are shared with TRBD1. The V gene end was trimmed by 4 bases and the J gene end by 0 bases; junction bases not matched to a gene: 4. Per the germline V gene, CDR1 is SGHDT and CDR2 is YYEEEE. The CDR3 consists of 16 residues. CDR3 residues: CASSRGQGPNTGELFF. The CDR3 nucleotides read TGTGCCAGCAGCCGGGGACAGGGACCGAACACCGGGGAGCTGTTTTTT.

The chain combines TRBV30 with TRBJ2-7; TRBD2 might be the D (6 bases). V was pared by 2 bases and J by 6 bases, with 8 bases between. Germline CDR1 reads GTSNPN; CDR2 reads SVGIG (reference sequence). The CDR3 has 11 amino acids. The CDR3 DNA follows: TGTGCCTGGAGTAGGGGAGGCGAGCAGTACTTC. Translated: CAWSRGGEQYF.

The rearrangement uses TRBV28 and TRBJ2-5; 8 positions agree with TRBD1. Germline values: CDR1 MDHEN, CDR2 SYDVKM. CDR3 length: 14 amino acids. V lost 7 bases, J lost 6 bases, and 10 bases stayed unmatched. The CDR3 protein is CASTLSDRGQTQYF. In DNA form, the CDR3 reads TGTGCCAGCACCTTGAGTGACAGGGGCCAGACCCAGTACTTC.

This clone was counted a single time. The rearrangement uses TRBV6-5 and TRBJ1-1, with 7 bases identical to TRBD1. Germline V gene data show CDR1 as MNHEY and CDR2 as SVGAGI. With V trimmed by 6 bases and J by 3 bases, 4 bases remained unmatched. The CDR3 loop spans 13 amino acids. The CDR3 here is CASRHTGDTEAFF. In DNA, the CDR3 is TGTGCCAGCAGACATACAGGGGACACTGAAGCTTTCTTT.

V usage is TRBV27 and J usage is TRBJ2-3, with 7 bases matching TRBD2. The CDR3 has 13 residues. In germline, CDR1 is MNHEY, CDR2 SMNVEV (reference sequence). With V trimmed by 6 bases and J by 14 bases, 14 bases remained unmatched. CDR3 residues: CASSPATSDSRYF. CDR3 coding DNA: TGTGCCAGCAGCCCCGCAACTAGCGACTCTCGGTATTTT.

The rearrangement links TRBV4-1 to TRBJ1-6; perhaps TRBD1 as D (5 bases). This CDR3 spans 15 amino acids. Deletions cut 0 bases from V and 10 bases from J, with 13 bases between. Looked up from germline, CDR1 is MGHRA and CDR2 is YSYEKL. The CDR3 nucleotides are TGCGCCAGCAGCCAAGATCGGGGGTTCGACTCACCCCTCCACTTT. This encodes CASSQDRGFDSPLHF.

Details on this clone: The same CDR3 arises from other DNA sequences in this sample as well. The chain uses TRBV5-1 and TRBJ2-1, with D tentatively TRBD1 (6 bases). The CDR3 runs 15 residues. V lost 0 bases, J lost 0 bases, and 7 bases lay in between. Germline CDR1 SGHRS, CDR2 YFSETQ. The CDR3 bases are TGCGCCAGCAGCTTGGGAGGGGGCTCCTACAATGAGCAGTTCTTC. Protein sequence: CASSLGGGSYNEQFF.

The rearrangement uses TRBV5-4 and TRBJ2-7; TRBD2 is a possible D gene (6 bases). Trimming took 2 bases from V and 6 from J, leaving 18 bases between them. Germline V lookup: CDR1 SGHNT, CDR2 YYREEE (reference sequence). CDR3 length: 15 residues. In DNA, the CDR3 is TGTGCCAGCAGCTTTGCGGGCGGGAAGGCTGGCGAGCAGTACTTC. The encoded protein is CASSFAGGKAGEQYF.

J is TRBJ1-3 and V is TRBV24-1; no definite D call. The CDR3 has 13 amino acids. Germline CDR1 reads KGHDR; CDR2 reads SFDVKD. V was shortened by 0 bases and J by 3 bases, with 2 bases between the two germline ends. The chain's CDR3 is CATSDLRGNTIYF. CDR3 in DNA: TGTGCCACCAGTGATTTGCGTGGAAACACCATATATTTT.

The rearrangement links TRBV28 to TRBJ2-5, with a weak D call TRBD2 (5 bases). This CDR3 is built from 19 residues. V was trimmed by 1 base and J by 1 base, leaving 22 bases between them. Germline-derived CDR1 and CDR2 are MDHEN and SYDVKM. DNA of the CDR3: TGTGCCAGCAGTTTATACGCTGGCGGGTCTCTACGGACCCAAGAGACCCAGTACTTC. This sequence encodes CASSLYAGGSLRTQETQYF.

This clone was detected only once. This chain joins TRBV2 and TRBJ1-5; 7 bases match TRBD1. V was clipped by 6 bases and J by 3 bases; unmatched bases: 5. The CDR3 contains 14 residues. Germline CDR1 reads SNHLY; CDR2 reads FYNNEI. In DNA form, the CDR3 reads TGTGCCAGCAGGACGGGGACAGTCAATCAGCCCCAGCATTTT. As protein: CASRTGTVNQPQHF.

The CDR3 nucleotides read TGCGCCAGCAGCCTGCTCAGGGGAGAGTCTGGCTACACCTTC. This sequence encodes CASSLLRGESGYTF. J is TRBJ1-2 and V is TRBV5-1; perhaps TRBD1 as D (6 bases). The V gene's germline CDR1 is SGHRS and CDR2 YFSETQ. The V end lost 4 bases, the J end lost 7 bases, and 17 bases lay between the germline ends. This CDR3 is 14 amino acids long.

This clone has only one observation. The rearrangement joins TRBV20-1 to TRBJ2-7; 11 nucleotides align to TRBD2. The germline V gene has CDR1 DFQATT and CDR2 SNEGSKA (reference sequence). The trim removed 3 bases at V and 3 bases at J, leaving 4 bases unmatched. The CDR3 extends over 14 amino acids. The CDR3 reads CSASPSGGNYEQYF. In nucleotides, the CDR3 is TGCAGTGCTAGTCCTAGCGGGGGGAACTACGAGCAGTACTTC.

This chain links TRBV28 with TRBJ2-7; a weak D match, TRBD1 (5 bases). Germline loops: CDR1 MDHEN, CDR2 SYDVKM. V lost 5 bases, J lost 2 bases, and 7 bases lay in between. The CDR3 covers 12 residues. The chain's CDR3 is CASSRTTYEQYF. CDR3 bases: TGTGCCAGCAGTCGGACAACCTACGAGCAGTACTTC.

This chain joins TRBV7-2 and TRBJ2-7; 8 bases align to TRBD1. Germline CDR1 and CDR2: SGHTA and FQGNSA. V gave up 3 bases and J gave up 3 bases; unmatched junction bases: 7. This CDR3 is built from 15 residues. In DNA form, the CDR3 reads TGTGCCAGCAGCTTTACAGGGGGTAGGGGCTACGAGCAGTACTTC. Its protein product is CASSFTGGRGYEQYF.

V and J are TRBV6-5 and TRBJ2-5; maybe TRBD1 (6 bases). Trimming cost V 5 bases and J 5 bases, with 12 bases left between them. The CDR3 has 13 amino acids. Germline-derived CDR1 and CDR2 are MNHEY and SVGAGI. The CDR3 DNA is TGTGCCAGCAGTAGACAGGATTACGAGACCCAGTACTTC. Translation: CASSRQDYETQYF.

This chain joins TRBV28 and TRBJ1-1, with D unclear. In germline, CDR1 is MDHEN, CDR2 SYDVKM. The CDR3 extends over 14 amino acids. Deletions cut 6 bases from V and 0 bases from J, with 11 bases between. As DNA, the CDR3 is TGTGCCAGCAGCCTCGGGGAATTGAACACTGAAGCTTTCTTT. It translates to CASSLGELNTEAFF.

In regard to this clone: Sequence at one end of the junction differs from germline and may be a read error. The chain uses TRBV29-1 and TRBJ2-5; 9 nucleotides align to TRBD2. CDR1 SQVTM and CDR2 ANQGSEA come from the germline V gene. The CDR3 length is 17 residues. Here the CDR3 reads CSVQPWGSGSHQETQYF. The DNA of the CDR3 is TGCAGCGTACAACCTTGGGGTAGCGGGAGCCACCAGGAGACCCAGTACTTC. The entire variable domain, with the rest obtained from reference TRBV29-1 and TRBJ2-5, is as follows: SAVISQKPSRDICQRGTSLTIQCQVDSQVTMMFWYRQQPGQSLTLIATANQGSEATYESGFVIDKFPISRPNLTFSTLTVSNMSPEDSSIYLCSVQPWGSGSHQETQYFGPGTRLLVL.

CDR3 in DNA: TGTGCCAGCAGCTGGGGACTAGCGGGGCGGTCGGGGGAGACCCAGTACTTC. Its translation is CASSWGLAGRSGETQYF. The genes are TRBV7-6 and TRBJ2-5, with 13 bases identical to TRBD2. The CDR3 is 17 residues long. CDR1 and CDR2 from the germline V gene are SGHVS and FNYEAQ. V shed 4 bases and J 5 bases; nucleotides not matched to a gene: 10. Full variable domain (outside the CDR3, taken from reference TRBV7-6 and TRBJ2-5): GAGVSQSPRYKVTKRGQDVALRCDPISGHVSLYWYRQALGQGPEFLTYFNYEAQQDKSGLPNDRFSAERPEGSISTLTIQRTEQRDSAMYRCASSWGLAGRSGETQYFGPGTRLLVL.

This clone came up once. This chain joins TRBV6-6 and TRBJ2-7, with 7 bases lining up with TRBD1. This CDR3 region has 14 residues. Losses at the gene ends were 2 bases for V and 3 bases for J; bases not matched to a gene: 4. Germline loops: CDR1 MNHNY, CDR2 SVGAGI (reference sequence). The CDR3 nucleotides are TGTGCCAGCAGTTACCAGCAGGGGGTCTACGAGCAGTACTTC. Protein product: CASSYQQGVYEQYF.

The chain carries TRBV6-5 and TRBJ2-7; 10 bases are shared with TRBD1. Germline V gene data show CDR1 as MNHEY and CDR2 as SVGAGI. This CDR3 region has 16 residues. With V trimmed by 0 bases and J by 4 bases, 6 bases remained unmatched. The CDR3: CASSYSKGQGRYEQYF. In DNA form, the CDR3 reads TGTGCCAGCAGTTACTCGAAGGGACAGGGGAGGTACGAGCAGTACTTC.

This rearrangement joins TRBV28 to TRBJ1-6, with a weak D call TRBD1 (6 bases). Looked up from germline, CDR1 is MDHEN and CDR2 is SYDVKM. The CDR3 extends over 14 amino acids. V lost 3 bases and J 7 bases, leaving 10 bases between the germline ends. CDR3 sequence: CASSLGQGNSPLHF. For the CDR3, the DNA is TGTGCCAGCAGTTTGGGGCAGGGGAATTCACCCCTCCACTTT.

The chain has TRBV15 and TRBJ1-2; D might be TRBD1 (5 bases). This CDR3 is 15 amino acids long. The V end lost 5 bases, the J end lost 3 bases, and 16 bases lay between the germline ends. Germline assignment: CDR1 LNHNV and CDR2 YYDKDF (reference sequence). The CDR3 loop reads CATSRRRGVDYGYTF. The CDR3 DNA reads TGTGCCACCAGCCGCCGGCGGGGCGTTGACTATGGCTACACCTTC.

This clone was counted once. This chain links TRBV9 with TRBJ2-5; TRBD2 is a possible D gene (5 bases). This CDR3 is 16 amino acids long. Germline V gene sequence: CDR1 SGDLS, CDR2 YYNGEE. The V end lost 0 bases, the J end lost 5 bases, and 17 bases lay between the germline ends. CDR3 region: CASSVALGMGWETQYF. Here the CDR3 DNA reads TGTGCCAGCAGCGTAGCTCTCGGGATGGGCTGGGAGACCCAGTACTTC.

V gene TRBV7-9 combines with J gene TRBJ1-1, with no clear D. This CDR3 has 14 residues. V was cut by 5 bases and J by 0 bases, with 10 bases left in between. Germline V gene data show CDR1 as SEHNR and CDR2 as FQNEAQ (reference sequence). In nucleotides, the CDR3 is TGTGCCAGCAGCCTACCCCCACTGAACACTGAAGCTTTCTTT. Residues: CASSLPPLNTEAFF.

Comments on this clone: Because the CDR3's place on the DNA is in doubt, the DNA is left out and the CDR3 is given as listed by TCRdb. This chain links TRBV21-1 with TRBJ1-2; the listed D gene, TRBD1, was not tested against the DNA. TRBV21-1 is designated a pseudogene. Counting both end residues, the CDR3 totals 15 amino acids. CDR3 sequence reads: CASSTVGQGAYGYTF.